A single sample is the source of the 30 T cell receptor beta chains below, sequenced in a study of T cell responses to AZD1222 COVID-19 vaccine. Here immunoSEQ multiplex PCR was the method, and the copy in TCRdb shows in-frame clones only, minus some. The sample includes 150,000 to 200,000 clones, roughly 94% of them seen just once. This specimen consisted of peripheral blood, obtained 28 days after the second AZD1222 dose. The source of these receptors is an adult who received the AZD1222 COVID-19 vaccine.

The chain carries TRBV2 and TRBJ1-6, with 7 nucleotides matching TRBD1. Germline trimming cut 6 bases from V and 7 bases from J; bases unmatched to any gene: 9. The CDR3 consists of 15 residues. The germline V gene encodes CDR1 SNHLY and CDR2 FYNNEI. The CDR3 loop reads CASSPPGQPNSPLHF. Here the CDR3 DNA reads TGTGCCAGCAGCCCACCGGGACAGCCAAATTCACCCCTCCACTTT.

The chain has TRBV19 and TRBJ2-3, with 10 bases lining up with TRBD1. The germline V gene has CDR1 LNHDA and CDR2 SQIVND (reference sequence). The CDR3 extends over 14 amino acids. Germline trimming cut 6 bases from V and 5 bases from J; bases unmatched to any gene: 5. CDR3 amino acids: CASSQDRGRDTQYF. The CDR3 DNA sequence: TGTGCCAGTAGCCAGGACAGGGGGAGAGATACGCAGTATTTT.

The rearrangement links TRBV9 to TRBJ1-3; perhaps TRBD1 as D (5 bases). The CDR3 runs 14 residues. Germline CDR1 is SGDLS and CDR2 is YYNGEE. Trimming cost V 3 bases and J 5 bases, with 12 bases left between them. CDR3 in amino acids: CASSETELRNTIYF. The CDR3 DNA is TGTGCCAGCAGCGAGACAGAACTAAGAAACACCATATATTTT.

The rearrangement joins TRBV19 to TRBJ1-2; D uncertain. Germline V gene data show CDR1 as LNHDA and CDR2 as SQIVND (reference sequence). The germline V and J ends were trimmed by 5 bases and 8 bases, with 18 bases remaining between them. This CDR3 has 14 amino acids. Written as DNA, the CDR3 is TGTGCCAGTAGTTTTCGCCTCGGAACCTGGGGCTACACCTTC. It is translated as CASSFRLGTWGYTF.

The rearrangement links TRBV5-1 to TRBJ2-7, with 9 bases lining up with TRBD2. The V segment lost 4 bases and the J segment 4 bases; nucleotides outside the gene matches: 6. The CDR3 has 14 residues. Germline values: CDR1 SGHRS, CDR2 YFSETQ. The DNA of the CDR3 is TGCGCCAGCAGCACCATAGCGGGGGTATACGAGCAGTACTTC. It specifies CASSTIAGVYEQYF. The full variable domain, with the rest looked up from reference TRBV5-1 and TRBJ2-7, is KAGVTQTPRYLIKTRGQQVTLSCSPISGHRSVSWYQQTPGQGLQFLFEYFSETQRNKGNFPGRFSGRQFSNSRSEMNVSTLELGDSALYLCASSTIAGVYEQYFGPGTRLTVT.

The rearrangement links TRBV7-9 to TRBJ1-2, with D possibly matching TRBD1 (6 bases). V lost 5 bases to trimming and J lost 8 bases, with 18 bases between them. This CDR3 has 14 amino acids. Germline values: CDR1 SEHNR, CDR2 FQNEAQ (reference sequence). For the CDR3, the DNA is TGTGCCAGCAGCCCTAGCCTCGGACAGTTGGGCTACACCTTC. It codes for CASSPSLGQLGYTF.

The chain uses TRBV7-9 and TRBJ2-7, with 10 bases aligning to TRBD2. Germline V gene lookup returns CDR1 SEHNR and CDR2 FQNEAQ (reference sequence). Germline trimming cut 4 bases from V and 0 bases from J; bases unmatched to any gene: 9. This CDR3 spans 17 amino acids. The CDR3 region has the DNA TGTGCCAGCAGCTCCGATGTAGCGGGAGGTCCCTCCTACGAGCAGTACTTC. Translating gives CASSSDVAGGPSYEQYF.

The chain combines TRBV7-9 with TRBJ2-1, with TRBD2 matching 11 bases. Germline CDR1 is SEHNR and CDR2 is FQNEAQ (reference sequence). V shed 1 base, J shed 8 bases, and the junction held 10 bases outside the gene matches. This CDR3 contains 17 residues. The CDR3, as DNA: TGTGCCAGCAGCTTAGGAGGGACTAGCGGTCCCTGGGATGAGCAGTTCTTC. Translating gives CASSLGGTSGPWDEQFF.

This chain joins TRBV30 and TRBJ2-7; D uncertain. Trimming took off 2 bases at V and 3 bases at J, with 5 bases between the two ends. CDR1 and CDR2 (germline): GTSNPN, SVGIG (reference sequence). The CDR3 covers 11 residues. The DNA for the CDR3 is TGTGCCTGGAGTAAGGTCTACGAGCAGTACTTC. Encoded protein: CAWSKVYEQYF.

The chain has TRBV24-1 and TRBJ2-1, with D perhaps matching TRBD2 (7 bases). The V gene's germline CDR1 is KGHDR and CDR2 SFDVKD. The CDR3 contains 16 residues. V was pared by 3 bases and J by 9 bases, with 20 bases between. CDR3 region: CATSDQPVAGAVEQFF. The CDR3 nucleotides read TGTGCCACCAGTGATCAACCTGTGGCGGGGGCCGTTGAGCAGTTCTTC.

The V gene is TRBV7-2, the J gene TRBJ2-7, with 9 bases lining up with TRBD2. Germline CDR1 reads SGHTA; CDR2 reads FQGNSA. The V gene end was trimmed by 3 bases and the J gene end by 2 bases; junction bases not matched to a gene: 5. This CDR3 is 15 amino acids long. The CDR3: CASSFSGSTAYEQYF. The CDR3 bases are TGTGCCAGCAGCTTTAGCGGGAGTACCGCCTACGAGCAGTACTTC.

The chain combines TRBV2 with TRBJ2-2; D not certain. Looked up from germline, CDR1 is SNHLY and CDR2 is FYNNEI. V gave up 7 bases and J gave up 7 bases, with 13 bases separating them. CDR3 length: 13 residues. Here the CDR3 reads CASMGSALGELFF. In DNA form, the CDR3 reads TGTGCCAGCATGGGGTCAGCCCTCGGGGAGCTGTTTTTT.

This clone was seen a handful of times. This chain connects TRBV18 to TRBJ2-2, with D tentatively TRBD2 (6 bases). This CDR3 comprises 14 residues. V shed 4 bases and J shed 6 bases, with 12 bases lying between them. Germline CDR1 is KGHSH and CDR2 is LQKENI. For the CDR3, the DNA is TGTGCCAGCTCACTCTCTAGCGACGCCGGGGAGCTGTTTTTT. Translation: CASSLSSDAGELFF.

This chain joins TRBV28 and TRBJ1-6; D may be TRBD1 (6 bases). The CDR3 covers 13 residues. V was clipped by 7 bases and J by 5 bases, with 9 bases between them. Germline V gene lookup returns CDR1 MDHEN and CDR2 SYDVKM. CDR3 DNA sequence: TGTGCCAGCAAAGGACAGAATAATTCACCCCTCCACTTT. It encodes CASKGQNNSPLHF.

The chain recombines TRBV27 with TRBJ2-7; possibly TRBD2 for D (6 bases). Trimming shortened V by 6 bases and J by 0 bases, and 15 bases separated the two germline ends. CDR1 is MNHEY, CDR2 SMNVEV, per germline (reference sequence). The CDR3 runs 15 residues. The chain's CDR3 is CASSPRDLSSYEQYF. The CDR3 nucleotides are TGTGCCAGCAGCCCAAGGGACTTAAGCTCCTACGAGCAGTACTTC.

The chain links TRBV11-2 to TRBJ2-5, with 9 bases that match TRBD1. This CDR3 spans 15 amino acids. V shed 6 bases, J shed 5 bases, and the junction held 10 bases outside the gene matches. The germline V gene has CDR1 SGHAT and CDR2 FQNNGV. Here the CDR3 reads CASRPLDRGWETQYF. The CDR3 region has the DNA TGTGCCAGCAGGCCTTTGGACAGGGGCTGGGAGACCCAGTACTTC.

The V and J genes are TRBV7-2 and TRBJ2-7, with TRBD2 matching over 7 bases. With 1 base clipped from V and 2 bases from J, the junction kept 5 bases outside the gene matches. Looked up from germline, CDR1 is SGHTA and CDR2 is FQGNSA. CDR3 length: 15 amino acids. Here the CDR3 reads CASSLEGAGTYEQYF. Here the CDR3 DNA reads TGTGCCAGCAGCTTAGAGGGAGCGGGGACCTACGAGCAGTACTTC.

V gene TRBV19 combines with J gene TRBJ2-1; D may be TRBD1 or TRBD2 (5 bases each). CDR1 is LNHDA and CDR2 is SQIVND in the germline V gene (reference sequence). CDR3 length: 15 amino acids. With 3 bases removed from V and 6 bases from J, the gap between germline ends came to 15 bases. CDR3 in DNA: TGTGCCAGTAGTATTGGGTGGGGGATCTTCAATGAGCAGTTCTTC. It yields the protein CASSIGWGIFNEQFF.

V is TRBV7-9 and J is TRBJ1-4, with TRBD1 identical over 8 bases. V shed 5 bases, J shed 12 bases, and the junction held 11 bases outside the gene matches. CDR3 size: 14 residues. Germline V gene sequence: CDR1 SEHNR, CDR2 FQNEAQ (reference sequence). The CDR3 loop is CASSRDRPSGELFF. CDR3 bases: TGTGCCAGCAGCAGGGACAGGCCCTCGGGAGAACTGTTTTTT.

V usage is TRBV5-1 and J usage is TRBJ2-5, with 8 bases lining up with TRBD1. CDR3 length: 15 residues. The V gene's germline CDR1 is SGHRS and CDR2 YFSETQ. With 4 bases clipped from V and 3 bases from J, the junction kept 8 bases outside the gene matches. DNA for the CDR3: TGCGCCAGCAGCGCACACCCGGGACAGGAAGAGACCCAGTACTTC. It is translated as CASSAHPGQEETQYF.

Only one count was recorded for this clone. V is TRBV7-3 and J is TRBJ2-1; the D is unclear. This CDR3 contains 17 residues. The germline gives CDR1 SGHTA, CDR2 FQGTGA. Trimming took off 5 bases at V and 3 bases at J, with 20 bases between the two ends. CDR3: CASSLRAEPVNYNEQFF. The CDR3 nucleotides are TGTGCCAGCAGCCTCCGGGCGGAACCCGTGAACTACAATGAGCAGTTCTTC.

The chain is built from TRBV18 and TRBJ2-7, with 8 bases matching TRBD1. The length of the CDR3 is 13 residues. V shed 2 bases and J 4 bases; nucleotides not matched to a gene: 1. The germline V gene encodes CDR1 KGHSH and CDR2 LQKENI. CDR3 coding DNA: TGTGCCAGCTCACCAGGGACAGGTTACGAGCAGTACTTC. Protein sequence: CASSPGTGYEQYF. The entire variable domain, with the rest obtained from reference TRBV18 and TRBJ2-7, is as follows: NAGVMQNPRHLVRRRGQEARLRCSPMKGHSHVYWYRQLPEEGLKFMVYLQKENIIDESGMPKERFSAEFPKEGPSILRIQQVVRGDSAAYFCASSPGTGYEQYFGPGTRLTVT.

The chain has TRBV19 and TRBJ1-5; D uncertain. V was cut by 1 base and J by 4 bases, with 5 bases left in between. This CDR3 contains 13 residues. Germline values: CDR1 LNHDA, CDR2 SQIVND (reference sequence). The CDR3 DNA sequence: TGTGCCAGTAGTATAGGACAAAATCAGCCCCAGCATTTT. It encodes CASSIGQNQPQHF.

V is TRBV28 and J is TRBJ2-7; TRBD1 matches 7 bases. CDR3 length: 17 amino acids. The V gene end was trimmed by 8 bases and the J gene end by 0 bases; junction bases not matched to a gene: 16. Looked up from germline, CDR1 is MDHEN and CDR2 is SYDVKM. The CDR3 coding sequence is TGTGCCAGCGGCACTATACCGGGACAGACTATCTCCTACGAGCAGTACTTC. Amino acids: CASGTIPGQTISYEQYF.

A single count supports this clone. In nucleotides, the CDR3 is TGTGCCAGCAGTTACGGGACAATCTTTCCCAAAAACATTCAGTACTTC. Protein sequence: CASSYGTIFPKNIQYF. V and J are TRBV6-6 and TRBJ2-4, with D perhaps TRBD1 (6 bases). Per the germline V gene, CDR1 is MNHNY and CDR2 is SVGAGI (reference sequence). This CDR3 is 16 amino acids long. The ends were cut back, 2 bases at V and 2 bases at J, with 13 bases in the middle.

To note about this clone: Other DNA sequences in this specimen translate into the identical CDR3. The rearrangement uses TRBV5-4 and TRBJ2-6; no reliable D call. The CDR3 covers 15 residues. Germline values: CDR1 SGHNT, CDR2 YYREEE (reference sequence). Trimming removed 0 bases from V and 3 bases from J, with 7 bases in between. The CDR3: CASSLGGSGANVLTF. CDR3 in DNA: TGTGCCAGCAGCTTGGGGGGTAGTGGGGCCAACGTCCTGACTTTC.

V is TRBV7-9 and J is TRBJ1-1, with 9 bases that match TRBD1. The V gene end was trimmed by 5 bases and the J gene end by 6 bases; junction bases not matched to a gene: 7. Germline CDR1 reads SEHNR; CDR2 reads FQNEAQ (reference sequence). CDR3 length equals 14 residues. CDR3 sequence reads: CASSTRDRESEAFF. In DNA form, the CDR3 reads TGTGCCAGCAGCACGCGGGACAGGGAGTCTGAAGCTTTCTTT.

The rearrangement joins TRBV15 to TRBJ2-3; 10 bases map to TRBD2. Germline CDR1 and CDR2: LNHNV and YYDKDF (reference sequence). The J segment lost 0 bases and the V segment lost 5 bases, leaving 5 bases of the junction unmatched. This CDR3 contains 16 residues. CDR3 loop: CATSPRTSGSTDTQYF. DNA for the CDR3: TGTGCCACCAGCCCACGGACTAGCGGAAGCACAGATACGCAGTATTTT.

The genes are TRBV28 and TRBJ2-5, with 7 bases matching TRBD1. Germline V gene data show CDR1 as MDHEN and CDR2 as SYDVKM. This CDR3 spans 13 amino acids. V lost 5 bases to trimming and J lost 5 bases; unmatched junction nucleotides: 5. DNA for the CDR3: TGTGCCAGCAGTCACGACAGGGTCGAGACCCAGTACTTC. Translating it yields CASSHDRVETQYF.

This chain links TRBV5-1 with TRBJ1-2; D remains ambiguous. The CDR3 is 13 residues long. The V end lost 4 bases, the J end lost 2 bases, and 9 bases lay between the germline ends. Looked up from germline, CDR1 is SGHRS and CDR2 is YFSETQ. This chain's CDR3 is CASSPTLNYGYTF. CDR3 in DNA: TGCGCCAGCAGCCCTACATTGAACTATGGCTACACCTTC.